This passage covers 25 T cell receptor beta chains from one sample sequenced in a study of beta chain features in type 1 diabetes. Every isolated RNA sample was fully reverse transcribed, so sequencing captured expressed TCRB transcripts. Assay used: immunoSEQ multiplex PCR; TCRdb lists only in-frame clones, some missing. The sample holds 55,000 to 85,000 clones, approximately 47% seen once. The study's findings and limits: In every one of the four CD4+ subsets, TCRB CDR3s were moderately but significantly shorter in Type 1 diabetes patients.

Their antigen targets remain unknown. The sample consisted of central memory CD4+ T cells from blood. The receptors derive from a young man with type 1 diabetes.

This clone was observed a handful of times. The V call is TRBV19, the J call TRBJ2-5; 7 nucleotides align to TRBD2. This CDR3 has 15 residues. Germline V gene lookup returns CDR1 LNHDA and CDR2 SQIVND (reference sequence). V lost 5 bases and J lost 5; bases outside the gene matches: 11. CDR3 amino acids: CASSSWGGQDETQYF. The CDR3, as DNA: TGTGCCAGTAGTTCGTGGGGAGGGCAGGATGAGACCCAGTACTTC.

The chain is built from TRBV7-9 and TRBJ2-2, with D hard to call. Germline CDR1 and CDR2: SEHNR and FQNEAQ (reference sequence). V lost 4 bases and J 0 bases, leaving 9 bases between the germline ends. The CDR3 has 15 amino acids. CDR3 loop: CASSSTLANTGELFF. Written as DNA, the CDR3 is TGTGCCAGCAGCTCGACACTCGCGAACACCGGGGAGCTGTTTTTT.

This clone was seen only a few times. The chain carries TRBV5-1 and TRBJ1-1; D remains ambiguous. The germline CDR1 and CDR2 sequences are SGHRS and YFSETQ. This CDR3 contains 14 residues. V shed 2 bases and J shed 1 base, with 9 bases lying between them. The chain's CDR3 is CASSFGEKNTEAFF. CDR3 DNA: TGCGCCAGCAGCTTCGGGGAGAAGAACACTGAAGCTTTCTTT.

The CDR3 is CASRENGGAGTDTQYF. The DNA of the CDR3 is TGCGCCAGCAGAGAGAATGGGGGGGCCGGCACAGATACGCAGTATTTT. The chain is built from TRBV5-1 and TRBJ2-3, with D possibly matching TRBD2 (7 bases). The CDR3 is 16 amino acids. Germline V gene sequence: CDR1 SGHRS, CDR2 YFSETQ. Between the trimmed V and J ends, which lost 5 bases and 1 base, there was a span of 17 bases.

The chain has TRBV7-9 and TRBJ2-5; 10 bases fit TRBD1. Germline CDR1 and CDR2: SEHNR and FQNEAQ (reference sequence). There are 14 residues in the CDR3. V trimming: 5 bases; J trimming: 5 bases; junction bases outside the gene matches: 5. CDR3: CASSSRTGGETQYF. The CDR3 bases are TGTGCCAGCAGCAGCAGGACAGGGGGGGAGACCCAGTACTTC.

This clone was counted between two and nine times. The chain recombines TRBV18 with TRBJ1-6; 7 nucleotides line up with TRBD1. The germline CDR1 and CDR2 sequences are KGHSH and LQKENI. V shed 3 bases, J shed 6 bases, and the junction held 5 bases outside the gene matches. The CDR3 length is 15 residues. The CDR3 is CASSPWDSFNSPLHF. The CDR3 DNA reads as TGTGCCAGCTCACCTTGGGACAGTTTTAATTCACCCCTCCACTTT.

The chain employs TRBV7-9 and TRBJ2-7, with 7 bases that match TRBD1. The CDR3 contains 13 residues. CDR1 and CDR2 (germline): SEHNR, FQNEAQ (reference sequence). The trim removed 11 bases at V and 0 bases at J, leaving 7 bases unmatched. CDR3 residues: CAFSTGSSYEQYF. CDR3 DNA sequence: TGTGCCTTCTCGACAGGGAGCTCCTACGAGCAGTACTTC.

In its sample, this clone was seen a few times. The rearrangement joins TRBV7-9 to TRBJ1-5; tentative D call: TRBD1 (6 bases). The CDR3 is made up of 16 amino acids. V was trimmed by 2 bases and J by 4 bases, leaving 15 bases between them. Germline V gene sequence: CDR1 SEHNR, CDR2 FQNEAQ (reference sequence). CDR3 region: CASSLSGRGQNQPQHF. The DNA for the CDR3 is TGTGCCAGCAGCTTATCGGGCAGGGGACAAAATCAGCCCCAGCATTTT.

The chain combines TRBV21-1 with TRBJ2-7; the listed D gene, TRBD2, was not tested against the DNA. TRBV21-1 is a pseudogene segment. The CDR3 covers 12 residues. CDR3 DNA sequence: TGTGCCAGCATCTTCTCGTGCTACGAGCAGTACTTC. As protein: CASIFSCYEQYF.

This chain links TRBV9 with TRBJ2-3, with D possibly being TRBD2 (5 bases). The germline V and J ends were trimmed by 4 bases and 2 bases, with 14 bases remaining between them. The germline V gene has CDR1 SGDLS and CDR2 YYNGEE. CDR3 length: 15 residues. The CDR3 protein is CASSRTDSPTDTQYF. As DNA, the CDR3 is TGTGCCAGCAGCAGGACGGACTCTCCCACAGATACGCAGTATTTT.

This chain links TRBV6-6 with TRBJ2-1; the D gene is possibly TRBD2 (7 bases). V gave up 6 bases and J gave up 2 bases, with 17 bases separating them. CDR1 and CDR2 (germline): MNHNY, SVGAGI (reference sequence). The CDR3 has 16 residues. In DNA form, the CDR3 reads TGTGCCAGCAGCTCCCTAGGGGGGGAGACCTACAATGAGCAGTTCTTC. As protein: CASSSLGGETYNEQFF.

The chain employs TRBV14 and TRBJ2-2, with TRBD1 matching over 7 bases. Trimming took 4 bases from V and 6 from J; bases not matched to a gene: 14. CDR3 length equals 17 residues. Per the germline V gene, CDR1 is SGHDN and CDR2 is FVKESK. CDR3 residues: CASSPRQGLGFAGELFF. The DNA for the CDR3 is TGTGCCAGCAGCCCCCGACAGGGCCTGGGTTTTGCCGGGGAGCTGTTTTTT. The variable domain in full, completed from reference TRBV14 and TRBJ2-2, reads EAGVTQFPSHSVIEKGQTVTLRCDPISGHDNLYWYRRVMGKEIKFLLHFVKESKQDESGMPNNRFLAERTGGTYSTLKVQPAELEDSGVYFCASSPRQGLGFAGELFFGEGSRLTVL.

V is TRBV5-1 and J is TRBJ1-6, with TRBD1 matching 8 bases. Unmatched junction bases numbered 7, after V lost 4 bases and J lost 10 bases. The CDR3 length is 14 residues. Germline V gene data show CDR1 as SGHRS and CDR2 as YFSETQ. The CDR3 nucleotides are TGCGCCAGCAGCGTCGACAGGGGAGGATCACCCCTCCACTTT. Encoded protein: CASSVDRGGSPLHF.

V gene TRBV5-1 combines with J gene TRBJ2-5; D perhaps matches TRBD1 (6 bases). This CDR3 spans 14 amino acids. Germline CDR1 is SGHRS and CDR2 is YFSETQ. Deletions cut 4 bases from V and 5 bases from J, with 15 bases between. The CDR3 spells CASSKGHLGETQYF. As DNA, the CDR3 is TGCGCCAGCAGCAAGGGACATTTGGGGGAGACCCAGTACTTC.

This clone was detected a few times. This chain uses TRBV6-1 with TRBJ1-2, with 8 bases lining up with TRBD1. The V and J ends lost 6 bases and 7 bases, in that order; junction bases with no gene match: 7. CDR3 size: 13 residues. Germline CDR1 is MNHNS and CDR2 is SASEGT. The CDR3 sequence is CASRADRVGGYTF. Written as DNA, the CDR3 is TGTGCCAGCAGGGCGGACAGGGTTGGTGGCTACACCTTC.

Points on this clone: A junction end diverges from the germline sequence, so it may reflect a read error. This rearrangement joins TRBV5-1 to TRBJ2-1, with D maybe TRBD2 (7 bases). The CDR3 runs to 15 residues. Per the germline V gene, CDR1 is SGHRS and CDR2 is YFSETQ. The CDR3 DNA sequence: TGCGCCAGCAGCCCGGGACAACCGGGAGGCAATGGGCAGTTCTTC. Translated: CASSPGQPGGNGQFF.

This clone turned up a few times. The chain carries TRBV30 and TRBJ2-7, with D hard to call. CDR1 GTSNPN and CDR2 SVGIG come from the germline V gene (reference sequence). V gave up 0 bases and J gave up 6 bases, with 6 bases separating them. The CDR3 is 11 residues long. For the CDR3, the DNA is TGTGCCTGGAGTGTCGAAGCCGAGCAGTACTTC. Translation: CAWSVEAEQYF.

This chain connects TRBV6-1 to TRBJ2-7, with TRBD1 matching over 7 bases. CDR1 is MNHNS, CDR2 SASEGT, per germline. The CDR3 contains 15 residues. Trimming removed 0 bases from V and 2 bases from J; junction bases left unmatched: 4. The CDR3 spells CASSEAWTGPYEQYF. CDR3 nucleotides: TGTGCCAGCAGTGAAGCGTGGACAGGCCCCTACGAGCAGTACTTC.

V usage is TRBV5-1 and J usage is TRBJ2-3, with D possibly being TRBD2 (6 bases). Germline CDR1 and CDR2: SGHRS and YFSETQ. This CDR3 region has 15 residues. Trimming shortened V by 4 bases and J by 3 bases, and 15 bases separated the two germline ends. The CDR3 nucleotides read TGCGCCAGCAGCCTGCGGGGTAGCGTAACAGATACGCAGTATTTT. Translation: CASSLRGSVTDTQYF.

This chain joins TRBV4-2 and TRBJ1-2, with TRBD1 matching 10 bases. This CDR3 is 16 amino acids long. Germline V gives CDR1 LGHNA, CDR2 YNFKEQ. The junction had 8 bases not matched to a gene; V was cut back by 3 bases and J by 4 bases. The CDR3 coding sequence is TGTGCCAGCAGCCACGCGACAGGGGGCGGGAGCTATGGCTACACCTTC. It specifies CASSHATGGGSYGYTF.

This chain links TRBV7-8 with TRBJ1-2; D might be TRBD1 (6 bases). From germline, CDR1 is SGHVS and CDR2 FQNEAQ. The V end was cut by 0 bases, the J end by 5 bases, with 13 bases between. The CDR3 spans 15 residues. CDR3 nucleotide sequence: TGTGCCAGCAGCTTAGCGCTAGATCAGGGGTATGGCTACACCTTC. Its protein product is CASSLALDQGYGYTF.

The rearrangement links TRBV18 to TRBJ2-3; tentative D call: TRBD1 (6 bases). This CDR3 has 14 residues. Germline lookup yields CDR1 KGHSH and CDR2 LQKENI. Trimming took off 6 bases at V and 3 bases at J, with 13 bases between the two ends. DNA for the CDR3: TGTGCCAGCTCCCAACAGGGATGGACAGATACGCAGTATTTT. This sequence encodes CASSQQGWTDTQYF.

The chain is built from TRBV28 and TRBJ2-3; 7 bases fit TRBD2. Germline-derived CDR1 and CDR2 are MDHEN and SYDVKM. Trimming at V came to 7 bases and at J to 4 bases, leaving 11 bases not matched to a gene. The CDR3 runs to 15 residues. The chain's CDR3 is CASMQSGGGADTQYF. In DNA, the CDR3 is TGTGCCAGCATGCAGTCTGGGGGAGGGGCAGATACGCAGTATTTT.

This rearrangement joins TRBV7-9 to TRBJ1-1; TRBD1 is a possible D gene (6 bases). V shed 4 bases and J shed 8 bases, with 17 bases lying between them. From germline, CDR1 is SEHNR and CDR2 FQNEAQ (reference sequence). This CDR3 spans 14 amino acids. The CDR3 coding sequence is TGTGCCAGCAGCTCACAGGGACGGGAAGGGGAAGCTTTCTTT. This translates into CASSSQGREGEAFF.

The chain links TRBV5-1 to TRBJ2-1; 8 nucleotides agree with TRBD1. V trimming: 4 bases; J trimming: 4 bases; junction bases outside the gene matches: 4. This CDR3 contains 14 residues. Germline CDR1 reads SGHRS; CDR2 reads YFSETQ. The CDR3 region is CASSTGQGYNEQFF. Here the CDR3 DNA reads TGCGCCAGCAGCACCGGACAGGGATACAATGAGCAGTTCTTC.